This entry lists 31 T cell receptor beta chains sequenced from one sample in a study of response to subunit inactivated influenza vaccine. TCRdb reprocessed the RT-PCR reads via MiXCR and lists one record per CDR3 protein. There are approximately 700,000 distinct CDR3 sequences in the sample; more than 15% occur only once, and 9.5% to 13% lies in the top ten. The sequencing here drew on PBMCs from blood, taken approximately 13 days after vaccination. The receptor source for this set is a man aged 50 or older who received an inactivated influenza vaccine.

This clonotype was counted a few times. As DNA, the CDR3 is TGCAGTGCTAGAGCTAGCGCCGTCTACAATGAGCAGTTCTTC. This encodes CSARASAVYNEQFF. This chain links TRBV20-1 with TRBJ2-1; TRBD2 is a possible D gene (6 bases). The CDR3 has 14 amino acids. The V gene's germline CDR1 is DFQATT and CDR2 SNEGSKA (reference sequence). Trimming stripped 1 base from V and 3 bases from J, with 10 bases between.

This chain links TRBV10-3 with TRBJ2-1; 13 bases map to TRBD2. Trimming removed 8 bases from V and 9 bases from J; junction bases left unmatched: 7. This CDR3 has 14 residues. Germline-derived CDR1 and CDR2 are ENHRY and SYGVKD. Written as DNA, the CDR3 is TGTGCCATCCAAGGACTAGCGGGAGTGGGTGAGCAGTTCTTC. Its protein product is CAIQGLAGVGEQFF.

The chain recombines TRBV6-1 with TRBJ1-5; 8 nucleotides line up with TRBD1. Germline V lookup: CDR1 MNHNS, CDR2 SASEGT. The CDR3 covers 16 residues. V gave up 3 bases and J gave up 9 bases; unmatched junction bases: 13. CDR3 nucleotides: TGTGCCAGCAGTGATTTGACTAGGACAGGGTCGGCGCCCCAGCATTTT. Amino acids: CASSDLTRTGSAPQHF.

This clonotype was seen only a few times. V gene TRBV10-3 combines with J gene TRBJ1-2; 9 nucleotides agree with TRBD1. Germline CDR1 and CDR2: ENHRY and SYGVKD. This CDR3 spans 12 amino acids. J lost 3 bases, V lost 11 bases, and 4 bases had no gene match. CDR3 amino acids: CAARDRDYGYTF. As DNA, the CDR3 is TGTGCCGCCCGGGACAGGGACTATGGCTACACCTTC.

CDR3 amino acids: CATSDLYSYEQYF. In DNA, the CDR3 is TGTGCCACCAGTGATCTTTACTCCTACGAGCAGTACTTC. The rearrangement uses TRBV24-1 and TRBJ2-7, with D uncertain. CDR3 length: 13 amino acids. The germline V gene has CDR1 KGHDR and CDR2 SFDVKD. V dropped 3 bases and J dropped 0 bases, with 5 bases sitting between them.

CDR3 DNA: TGTGCCAGCAGTTTGCGGGGGGCCAACGTCCTGACTTTC. It yields the protein CASSLRGANVLTF. The gene calls are TRBV27 and TRBJ2-6; D is ambiguous. Germline V gene lookup returns CDR1 MNHEY and CDR2 SMNVEV (reference sequence). The CDR3 has 13 residues. Trimming took off 3 bases at V and 4 bases at J, with 4 bases between the two ends.

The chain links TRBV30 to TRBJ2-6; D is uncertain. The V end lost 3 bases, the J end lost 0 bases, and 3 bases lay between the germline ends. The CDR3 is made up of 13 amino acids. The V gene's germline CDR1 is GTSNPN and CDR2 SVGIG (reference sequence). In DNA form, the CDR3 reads TGTGCCTGGAGCCCCTCTGGGGCCAACGTCCTGACTTTC. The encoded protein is CAWSPSGANVLTF. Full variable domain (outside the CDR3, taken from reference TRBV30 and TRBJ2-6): SQTIHQWPATLVQPVGSPLSLECTVEGTSNPNLYWYRQAAGRGLQLLFYSVGIGQISSEVPQNLSASRPQDRQFILSSKKLLLSDSGFYLCAWSPSGANVLTFGAGSRLTVL.

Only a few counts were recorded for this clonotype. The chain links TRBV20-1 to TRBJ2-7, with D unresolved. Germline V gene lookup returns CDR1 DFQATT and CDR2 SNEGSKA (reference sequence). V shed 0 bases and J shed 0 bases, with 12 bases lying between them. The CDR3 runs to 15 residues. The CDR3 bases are TGCAGTGCTAGAGAGTGGCAGACGAGCTCCTACGAGCAGTACTTC. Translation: CSAREWQTSSYEQYF.

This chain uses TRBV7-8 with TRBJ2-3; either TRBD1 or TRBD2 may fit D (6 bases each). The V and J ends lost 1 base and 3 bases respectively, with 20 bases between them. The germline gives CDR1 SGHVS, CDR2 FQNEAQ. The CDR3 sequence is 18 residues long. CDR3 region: CASSLGRVWGARTDTQYF. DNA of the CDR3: TGTGCCAGCAGCTTAGGTCGGGTGTGGGGGGCTCGGACAGATACGCAGTATTTT.

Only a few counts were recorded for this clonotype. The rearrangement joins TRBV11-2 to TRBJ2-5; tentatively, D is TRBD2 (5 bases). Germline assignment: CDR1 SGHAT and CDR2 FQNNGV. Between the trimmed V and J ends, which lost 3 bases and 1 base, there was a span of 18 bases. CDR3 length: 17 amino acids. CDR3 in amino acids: CASSFRRVFLGQETQYF. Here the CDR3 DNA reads TGTGCCAGCAGCTTTCGGCGGGTCTTTCTGGGCCAAGAGACCCAGTACTTC.

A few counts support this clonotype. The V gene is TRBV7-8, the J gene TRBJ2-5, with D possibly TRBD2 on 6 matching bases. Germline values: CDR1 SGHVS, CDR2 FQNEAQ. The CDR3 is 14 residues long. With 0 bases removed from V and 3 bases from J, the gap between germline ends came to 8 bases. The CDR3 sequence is CASSLARGKETQYF. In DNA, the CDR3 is TGTGCCAGCAGCTTAGCCCGGGGGAAAGAGACCCAGTACTTC.

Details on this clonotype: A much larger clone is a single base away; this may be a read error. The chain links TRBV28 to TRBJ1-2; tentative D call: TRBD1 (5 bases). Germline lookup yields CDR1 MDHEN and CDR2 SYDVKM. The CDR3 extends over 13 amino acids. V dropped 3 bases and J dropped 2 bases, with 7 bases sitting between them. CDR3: CASSFRANYGYTF. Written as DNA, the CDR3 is TGTGCCAGCAGTTTCAGGGCAAACTATGGCTACACCTTC.

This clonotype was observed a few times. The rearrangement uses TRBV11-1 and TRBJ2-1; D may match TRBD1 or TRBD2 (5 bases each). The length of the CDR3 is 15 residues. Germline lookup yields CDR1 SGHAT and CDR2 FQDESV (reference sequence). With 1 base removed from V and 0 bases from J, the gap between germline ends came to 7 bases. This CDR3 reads CASSLGDLSYNEQFF. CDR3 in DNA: TGTGCCAGCAGCTTAGGGGACCTCTCCTACAATGAGCAGTTCTTC.

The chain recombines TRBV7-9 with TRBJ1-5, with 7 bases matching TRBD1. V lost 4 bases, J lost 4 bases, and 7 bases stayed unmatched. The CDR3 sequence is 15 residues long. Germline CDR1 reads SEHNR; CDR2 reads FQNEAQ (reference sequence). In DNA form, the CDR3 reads TGTGCCAGCAGCTCCGAGACAGGGTTAAATCAGCCCCAGCATTTT. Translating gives CASSSETGLNQPQHF.

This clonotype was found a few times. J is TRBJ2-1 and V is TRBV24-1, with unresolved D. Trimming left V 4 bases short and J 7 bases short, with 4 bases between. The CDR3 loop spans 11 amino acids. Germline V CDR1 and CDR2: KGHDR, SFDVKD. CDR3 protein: CATSEQNEQFF. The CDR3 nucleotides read TGTGCCACCAGTGAGCAAAATGAGCAGTTCTTC.

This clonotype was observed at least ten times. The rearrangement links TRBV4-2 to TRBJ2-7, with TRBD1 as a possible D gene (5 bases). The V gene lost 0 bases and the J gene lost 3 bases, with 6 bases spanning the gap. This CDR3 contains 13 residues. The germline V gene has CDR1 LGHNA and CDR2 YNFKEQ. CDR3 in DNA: TGTGCCAGCAGCCAAGATGACAGCTACGAGCAGTACTTC. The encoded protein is CASSQDDSYEQYF.

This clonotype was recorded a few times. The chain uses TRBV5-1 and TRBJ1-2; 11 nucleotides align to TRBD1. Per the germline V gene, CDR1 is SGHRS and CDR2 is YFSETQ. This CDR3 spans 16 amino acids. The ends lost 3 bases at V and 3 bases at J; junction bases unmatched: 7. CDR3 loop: CASSSGTGGGYYGYTF. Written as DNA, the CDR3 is TGCGCCAGCAGCTCCGGGACAGGGGGGGGCTACTATGGCTACACCTTC.

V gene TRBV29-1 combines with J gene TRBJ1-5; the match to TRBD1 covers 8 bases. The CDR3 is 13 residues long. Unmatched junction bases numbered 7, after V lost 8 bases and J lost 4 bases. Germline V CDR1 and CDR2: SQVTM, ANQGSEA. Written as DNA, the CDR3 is TGCAGCACTGGACAGGGCGATAATCAGCCCCAGCATTTT. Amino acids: CSTGQGDNQPQHF.

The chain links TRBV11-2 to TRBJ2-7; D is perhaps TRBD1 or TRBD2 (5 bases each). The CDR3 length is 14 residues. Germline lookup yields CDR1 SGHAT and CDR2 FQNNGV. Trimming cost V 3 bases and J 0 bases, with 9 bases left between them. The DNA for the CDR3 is TGTGCCAGCAGCTTTGGGGGTCCCTCCTACGAGCAGTACTTC. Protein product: CASSFGGPSYEQYF.

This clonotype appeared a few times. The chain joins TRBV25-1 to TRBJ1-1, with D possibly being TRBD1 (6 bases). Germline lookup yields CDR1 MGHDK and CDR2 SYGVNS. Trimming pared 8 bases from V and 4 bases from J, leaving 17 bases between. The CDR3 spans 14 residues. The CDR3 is CASGPLGGGTEAFF. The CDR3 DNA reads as TGTGCCAGCGGCCCCCTAGGGGGGGGCACTGAAGCTTTCTTT.

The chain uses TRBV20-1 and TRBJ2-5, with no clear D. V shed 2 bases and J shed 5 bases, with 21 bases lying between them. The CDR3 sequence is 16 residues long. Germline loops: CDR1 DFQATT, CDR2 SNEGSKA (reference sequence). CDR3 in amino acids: CSARRVANGFYETQYF. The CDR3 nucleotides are TGCAGTGCTAGAAGGGTGGCGAACGGATTTTACGAGACCCAGTACTTC.

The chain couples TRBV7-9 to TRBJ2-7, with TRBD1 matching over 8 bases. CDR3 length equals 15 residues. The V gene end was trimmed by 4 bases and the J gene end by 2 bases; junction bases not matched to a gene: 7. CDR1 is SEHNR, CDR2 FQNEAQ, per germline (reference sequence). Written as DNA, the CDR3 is TGTGCCAGCAGCTCGACAGGGGTCGCTACCTACGAGCAGTACTTC. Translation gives CASSSTGVATYEQYF.

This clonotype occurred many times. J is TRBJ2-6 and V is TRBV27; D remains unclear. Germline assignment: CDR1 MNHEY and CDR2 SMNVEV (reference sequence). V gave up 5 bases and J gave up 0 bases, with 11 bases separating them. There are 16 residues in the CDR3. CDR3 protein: CASSPYTNSGANVLTF. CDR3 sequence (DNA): TGTGCCAGCAGTCCATACACAAACTCTGGGGCCAACGTCCTGACTTTC.

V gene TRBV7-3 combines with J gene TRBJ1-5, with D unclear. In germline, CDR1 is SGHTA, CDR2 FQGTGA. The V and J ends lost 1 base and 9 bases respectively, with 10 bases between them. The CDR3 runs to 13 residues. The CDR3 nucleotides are TGTGCCAGCAGCTTAATGGAGGGCCGGCCCCAGCATTTT. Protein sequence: CASSLMEGRPQHF.

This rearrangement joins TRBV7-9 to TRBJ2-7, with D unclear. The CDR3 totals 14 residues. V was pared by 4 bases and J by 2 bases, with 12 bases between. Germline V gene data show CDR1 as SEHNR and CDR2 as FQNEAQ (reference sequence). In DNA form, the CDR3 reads TGTGCCAGCAGCTCCGATCCTTTCCCCTACGAGCAGTACTTC. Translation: CASSSDPFPYEQYF.

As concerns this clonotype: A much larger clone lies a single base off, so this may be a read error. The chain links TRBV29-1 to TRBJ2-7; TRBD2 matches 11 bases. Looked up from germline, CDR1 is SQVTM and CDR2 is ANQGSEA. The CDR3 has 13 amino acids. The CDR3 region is CGVQLAGAYEQYF. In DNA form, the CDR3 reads TGCGGCGTTCAACTAGCGGGGGCCTACGAGCAGTACTTC.

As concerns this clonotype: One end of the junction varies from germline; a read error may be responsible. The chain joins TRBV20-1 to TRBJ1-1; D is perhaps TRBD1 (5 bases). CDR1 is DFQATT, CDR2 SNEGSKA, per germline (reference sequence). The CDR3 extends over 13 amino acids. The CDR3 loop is CSARGNVNTEAYF. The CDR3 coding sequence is TGCAGTGCGAGGGGAAACGTGAACACTGAAGCTTACTTT.

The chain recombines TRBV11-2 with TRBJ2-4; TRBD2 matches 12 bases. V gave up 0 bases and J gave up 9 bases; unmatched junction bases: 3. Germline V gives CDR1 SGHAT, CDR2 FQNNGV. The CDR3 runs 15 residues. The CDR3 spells CASSLDTSGRSIQYF. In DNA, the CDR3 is TGTGCCAGCAGCTTAGATACTAGCGGGAGGTCCATTCAGTACTTC.

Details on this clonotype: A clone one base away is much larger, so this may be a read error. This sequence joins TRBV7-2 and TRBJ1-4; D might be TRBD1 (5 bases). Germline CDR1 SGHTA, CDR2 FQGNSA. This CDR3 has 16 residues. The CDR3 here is CASSASSGFPNKKLFF. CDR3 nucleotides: TGTGCCAGCAGCGCAAGCTCAGGGTTCCCTAATAAAAAACTGTTTTTT.

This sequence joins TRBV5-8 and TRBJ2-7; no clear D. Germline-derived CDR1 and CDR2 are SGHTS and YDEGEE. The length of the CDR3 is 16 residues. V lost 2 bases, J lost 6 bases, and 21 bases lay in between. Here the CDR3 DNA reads TGTGCCAGCAGCTTTTATCCAGTGGGCCATCCAGGCGAGCAGTACTTC. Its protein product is CASSFYPVGHPGEQYF.

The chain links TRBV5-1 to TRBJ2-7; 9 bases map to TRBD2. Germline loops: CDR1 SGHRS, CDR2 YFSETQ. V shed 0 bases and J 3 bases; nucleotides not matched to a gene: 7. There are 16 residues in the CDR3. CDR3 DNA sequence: TGCGCCAGCAGCTTGGAGGGGCTAGCGGGGTTCTACGAGCAGTACTTC. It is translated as CASSLEGLAGFYEQYF.